These 26 T cell receptor beta chains share one sample of origin, sequenced in a study of shared clonotypes between healthy human individuals (dated by TCRdb to between 2020 and 2021). Receptors were amplified or captured by the immunoSEQ multiplex PCR assay. As stored in TCRdb, this immuneACCESS dataset retains in-frame rearrangements with V and J assigned. A fraction of the clones does not appear; measured against another copy, unresolved V genes explain less than half of the discrepancy, and the remainder lacks a known reason. The sample includes some 2 million clones, with roughly 95% observed a single time. The ten largest clonotypes hold more than 0.1% of the sample. Sequencing was done on a sample of naive CD4+ T cells sorted from blood. The label giving this sample's cell subset or site can be read as: CD45RA+ positively selected. The receptors originated from a man younger than 35 in good health.

The chain is built from TRBV6-6 and TRBJ1-1; no definite D call. The CDR3 contains 14 residues. Deletions cut 8 bases from V and 4 bases from J, with 17 bases between. Per germline, CDR1 MNHNY and CDR2 SVGAGI (reference sequence). The CDR3 loop is CASRDPPGVTEAFF. For the CDR3, the DNA is TGTGCCAGCCGTGACCCCCCCGGGGTCACTGAAGCTTTCTTT.

V is TRBV28 and J is TRBJ1-4, with D hard to call. V gave up 4 bases and J gave up 7 bases, with 4 bases separating them. Per germline, CDR1 MDHEN and CDR2 SYDVKM. CDR3 length: 11 residues. The CDR3, as DNA: TGTGCCAGCAGTTGGAGTGAAAAACTGTTTTTT. Translating gives CASSWSEKLFF.

This chain connects TRBV6-5 to TRBJ1-2; 8 bases fit TRBD1. The J segment lost 2 bases and the V segment lost 6 bases, leaving 5 bases of the junction unmatched. The CDR3 runs 14 residues. The germline gives CDR1 MNHEY, CDR2 SVGAGI. For the CDR3, the DNA is TGTGCCAGCAGCAAGAGGACAGGGAACTATGGCTACACCTTC. Translation: CASSKRTGNYGYTF.

The genes are TRBV7-9 and TRBJ2-7, with D uncertain. The CDR3 spans 12 residues. Looked up from germline, CDR1 is SEHNR and CDR2 is FQNEAQ (reference sequence). The germline V and J ends were trimmed by 3 bases and 2 bases, with 5 bases remaining between them. The CDR3 nucleotides are TGTGCCAGCAGCTTTACCCCCTACGAGCAGTACTTC. Residues: CASSFTPYEQYF. The complete variable domain, with remaining parts taken from reference TRBV7-9 and TRBJ2-7, reads DTGVSQNPRHKITKRGQNVTFRCDPISEHNRLYWYRQTLGQGPEFLTYFQNEAQLEKSRLLSDRFSAERPKGSFSTLEIQRTEQGDSAMYLCASSFTPYEQYFGPGTRLTVT.

The gene calls are TRBV2 and TRBJ2-2; no reliable D call. Germline CDR1 reads SNHLY; CDR2 reads FYNNEI. V was shortened by 6 bases and J by 5 bases, with 4 bases between the two germline ends. The CDR3 extends over 11 amino acids. CDR3 sequence: CASSKTGELFF. The CDR3 DNA reads as TGTGCCAGCAGCAAGACCGGGGAGCTGTTTTTT.

This rearrangement joins TRBV27 to TRBJ1-4, with D perhaps matching TRBD1 (5 bases). CDR1 and CDR2 (germline): MNHEY, SMNVEV (reference sequence). CDR3 length equals 14 residues. The V and J ends lost 3 bases and 8 bases respectively, with 13 bases between them. The CDR3 is CASSFQGSREKLFF. CDR3 DNA sequence: TGTGCCAGCAGTTTTCAGGGTTCTCGGGAAAAACTGTTTTTT.

The chain joins TRBV7-3 to TRBJ2-3, with TRBD1 as a possible D gene (6 bases). In germline, CDR1 is SGHTA, CDR2 FQGTGA. V dropped 6 bases and J dropped 4 bases, with 17 bases sitting between them. There are 15 residues in the CDR3. In DNA form, the CDR3 reads TGTGCCAGCAGTATCATTGGGGGCGGCGCAGATACGCAGTATTTT. Translation: CASSIIGGGADTQYF.

The chain is built from TRBV5-8 and TRBJ2-3; 15 bases fit TRBD2. The J segment lost 0 bases and the V segment lost 1 base, leaving 6 bases of the junction unmatched. Per germline, CDR1 SGHTS and CDR2 YDEGEE. This CDR3 comprises 19 residues. The CDR3 sequence: CASSLPGLAGGTSTDTQYF. CDR3 DNA: TGTGCCAGCAGCTTGCCCGGACTAGCGGGAGGGACTAGCACAGATACGCAGTATTTT. Drawing the rest from reference TRBV5-8 and TRBJ2-3, the complete variable domain is EAGVTQSPTHLIKTRGQQATLRCSPISGHTSVYWYQQALGLGLQFLLWYDEGEERNRGNFPPRFSGRQFPNYSSELNVNALELEDSALYLCASSLPGLAGGTSTDTQYFGPGTRLTVL.

The chain recombines TRBV6-1 with TRBJ1-2, with D tentatively TRBD1 (6 bases). With 7 bases removed from V and 4 bases from J, the gap between germline ends came to 13 bases. In germline, CDR1 is MNHNS, CDR2 SASEGT. CDR3 length equals 13 residues. The CDR3 DNA reads TGTGCCAGCAATCTACAGGGAGGCTATGGCTACACCTTC. It is translated as CASNLQGGYGYTF.

The J gene is TRBJ2-7, the V gene TRBV9, with 9 positions matching TRBD2. This CDR3 contains 16 residues. Germline values: CDR1 SGDLS, CDR2 YYNGEE. After removal of 4 bases from V and 4 bases from J, the junction contained 12 bases not matched to a gene. CDR3 coding DNA: TGTGCCAGCAGCCCCGATGCGGCGGGAGGGTATTACGAGCAGTACTTC. Its protein product is CASSPDAAGGYYEQYF.

This rearrangement joins TRBV28 to TRBJ2-7; the D gene is possibly TRBD1 (6 bases). Trimming shortened V by 7 bases and J by 2 bases, and 12 bases separated the two germline ends. CDR1 MDHEN and CDR2 SYDVKM come from the germline V gene. The CDR3 spans 13 residues. CDR3 sequence (DNA): TGTGCCAGCAATACAGGGTCGGCCTACGAGCAGTACTTC. Translation: CASNTGSAYEQYF.

About this clone: Additional DNA sequences in this sample encode the identical CDR3. This chain uses TRBV6-5 with TRBJ1-2; D not certain. This CDR3 spans 13 amino acids. Germline V gene lookup returns CDR1 MNHEY and CDR2 SVGAGI. The germline V and J ends were trimmed by 0 bases and 0 bases, with 2 bases remaining between them. For the CDR3, the DNA is TGTGCCAGCAGTTACTCGGCTAACTATGGCTACACCTTC. It yields the protein CASSYSANYGYTF.

The CDR3 reads CASSLRGGTNSPLHF. CDR3 sequence (DNA): TGTGCCAGCAGCCTGAGAGGGGGTACGAATTCACCCCTCCACTTT. J is TRBJ1-6 and V is TRBV11-2; D is perhaps TRBD1 (6 bases). This CDR3 contains 15 residues. Germline CDR1 is SGHAT and CDR2 is FQNNGV. Trimming left V 5 bases short and J 7 bases short, with 15 bases between.

The chain couples TRBV25-1 to TRBJ2-7; the D is unclear. Germline loops: CDR1 MGHDK, CDR2 SYGVNS. The CDR3 contains 11 residues. V was cut by 5 bases and J by 3 bases, with 5 bases left in between. Written as DNA, the CDR3 is TGTGCCAGCAGTTTATACTACGAGCAGTACTTC. Its protein is CASSLYYEQYF.

On this clone: Other nucleotide sequences from this sample produce the same CDR3. The V call is TRBV6-5, the J call TRBJ1-1; D call uncertain. The CDR3 is 14 amino acids. Between the trimmed V and J ends, which lost 0 bases and 0 bases, there was a span of 5 bases. CDR1 is MNHEY and CDR2 is SVGAGI in the germline V gene. The CDR3 DNA reads TGTGCCAGCAGTTACTCGGAAGTGAACACTGAAGCTTTCTTT. Translated: CASSYSEVNTEAFF.

This chain links TRBV27 with TRBJ1-5; D gene ambiguous. Looked up from germline, CDR1 is MNHEY and CDR2 is SMNVEV (reference sequence). With 5 bases removed from V and 0 bases from J, the gap between germline ends came to 17 bases. The CDR3 runs to 17 residues. Here the CDR3 reads CASSPKSRQTSNQPQHF. CDR3 bases: TGTGCCAGCAGTCCCAAATCCCGACAAACTAGCAATCAGCCCCAGCATTTT.

This chain links TRBV6-4 with TRBJ2-3; D possibly corresponds to TRBD2 (6 bases). The V end was cut by 4 bases, the J end by 2 bases, with 10 bases between. Germline CDR1 is MRHNA and CDR2 is SNTAGT. The CDR3 length is 14 residues. The CDR3 loop is CASSVGGYTDTQYF. As DNA, the CDR3 is TGTGCCAGCAGTGTGGGGGGTTACACAGATACGCAGTATTTT.

The gene calls are TRBV2 and TRBJ1-6; D unclear. Germline assignment: CDR1 SNHLY and CDR2 FYNNEI. V was trimmed by 7 bases and J by 7 bases, leaving 11 bases between them. The CDR3 runs to 13 residues. The CDR3 protein is CASNVTPNSPLHF. CDR3 coding DNA: TGTGCCAGCAATGTCACCCCCAATTCACCCCTCCACTTT.

The rearrangement joins TRBV9 to TRBJ1-2; 7 bases are shared with TRBD1. CDR1 and CDR2 from the germline V gene are SGDLS and YYNGEE. CDR3 length equals 13 residues. V lost 4 bases and J lost 11; bases outside the gene matches: 11. CDR3 loop: CASSTRDRRRYTF. The CDR3 DNA reads as TGTGCCAGCAGCACCCGGGACAGAAGGCGGTACACCTTC.

The chain is built from TRBV5-4 and TRBJ2-3, with 10 positions matching TRBD1. J was trimmed by 0 bases and V by 5 bases; bases with no gene match: 6. The CDR3 runs 16 residues. The germline V gene encodes CDR1 SGHNT and CDR2 YYREEE (reference sequence). The CDR3 bases are TGTGCCAGCAGATTGACAGGGGGCAAAAGCACAGATACGCAGTATTTT. As protein: CASRLTGGKSTDTQYF.

J is TRBJ2-7 and V is TRBV5-1; TRBD1 agrees at 10 bases. The V and J ends lost 3 bases and 2 bases, in that order; junction bases with no gene match: 5. There are 15 residues in the CDR3. Germline CDR1 and CDR2: SGHRS and YFSETQ. The CDR3 nucleotides are TGCGCCAGCAGCTCGGGACAGGGGTTAACCTACGAGCAGTACTTC. Translating gives CASSSGQGLTYEQYF.

The rearrangement links TRBV5-1 to TRBJ2-1, with 11 nucleotides matching TRBD2. Germline trimming cut 2 bases from V and 6 bases from J; bases unmatched to any gene: 4. The germline CDR1 and CDR2 sequences are SGHRS and YFSETQ. This CDR3 is built from 15 residues. The CDR3 sequence: CASSFFSGRANEQFF. The DNA of the CDR3 is TGCGCCAGCAGCTTTTTTAGCGGGAGGGCCAATGAGCAGTTCTTC.

V is TRBV5-1 and J is TRBJ2-1, with 10 bases that match TRBD1. Looked up from germline, CDR1 is SGHRS and CDR2 is YFSETQ. The CDR3 extends over 14 amino acids. Trimming at V came to 0 bases and at J to 9 bases, leaving 3 bases not matched to a gene. Here the CDR3 reads CASSLGTGGSEQFF. As DNA, the CDR3 is TGCGCCAGCAGCTTGGGGACAGGGGGTAGTGAGCAGTTCTTC.

J is TRBJ1-1 and V is TRBV5-1, with D perhaps matching TRBD1 (6 bases). The V end lost 2 bases, the J end lost 3 bases, and 14 bases lay between the germline ends. CDR1 is SGHRS, CDR2 YFSETQ, per germline. The CDR3 has 15 residues. CDR3: CASSLGGRGYTEAFF. The CDR3 nucleotides read TGCGCCAGCAGCTTAGGTGGCAGGGGATACACTGAAGCTTTCTTT.

The rearrangement uses TRBV30 and TRBJ2-5; D could derive from TRBD1 or TRBD2 (7 bases each). This CDR3 is 13 amino acids long. Germline CDR1 reads GTSNPN; CDR2 reads SVGIG (reference sequence). Trimming left V 1 base short and J 5 bases short, with 11 bases between. CDR3 nucleotide sequence: TGTGCCTGGAGTGCCAGGGGGGGGGAGACCCAGTACTTC. Protein: CAWSARGGETQYF.

The J gene is TRBJ1-4, the V gene TRBV27; D is possibly TRBD1 (5 bases). There are 13 residues in the CDR3. Germline-derived CDR1 and CDR2 are MNHEY and SMNVEV (reference sequence). Trimming removed 6 bases at V and 3 bases at J, with 8 bases between. CDR3 sequence reads: CASRGVPNEKLFF. In nucleotides, the CDR3 is TGTGCCAGCAGAGGGGTACCTAATGAAAAACTGTTTTTT.